What follows are 10 T cell receptor beta chains derived from one specimen sequenced in a study of blood T cell repertoires in COVID-19. Only in-frame clones appear in the TCRdb table, and some are missing; sequencing was by immunoSEQ multiplex PCR. The table has about 84,000 clones, roughly 77% seen once. Sequencing was carried out using peripheral blood. These TCRs come from a man aged 50 to 59 with active or convalescent COVID-19.

The chain joins TRBV4-2 to TRBJ2-2, with a tentative D call TRBD2 (6 bases). The CDR3 spans 16 residues. Between the trimmed V and J ends, which lost 4 bases and 5 bases, there was a span of 17 bases. Germline V gene data show CDR1 as LGHNA and CDR2 as YNFKEQ. The CDR3 protein is CASSPPLTRGTGELFF. The CDR3 coding sequence is TGTGCCAGCAGCCCTCCCTTGACGCGGGGTACCGGGGAGCTGTTTTTT.

This clone was observed once. The chain employs TRBV21-1 and TRBJ2-5; TRBD1 is the table's D call, not checked against the DNA. TRBV21-1 is a recognized pseudogene. The CDR3 loop spans 16 amino acids. In nucleotides, the CDR3 is TGTGCCAGCAGCGTACTAGGGCAGGGGGCTCCAGAGACCCAGTACTTC. Protein product: CASSVLGQGAPETQYF.

V gene TRBV7-2 combines with J gene TRBJ2-6; TRBD1 matches 7 bases. Germline CDR1 SGHTA, CDR2 FQGNSA. Trimming at V came to 0 bases and at J to 1 base, leaving 3 bases not matched to a gene. This CDR3 comprises 17 residues. In DNA form, the CDR3 reads TGTGCCAGCAGCTTAGCAGGGGGCGCATCTGGGGCCAACGTCCTGACTTTC. Residues: CASSLAGGASGANVLTF.

The genes are TRBV11-2 and TRBJ1-1, with a possible D match to TRBD1 (5 bases). The CDR3 spans 15 residues. Germline values: CDR1 SGHAT, CDR2 FQNNGV. Trimming cost V 5 bases and J 0 bases, with 13 bases left between them. The DNA for the CDR3 is TGTGCCAGCAGCAGAACCGACAGCATGAACACTGAAGCTTTCTTT. Protein sequence: CASSRTDSMNTEAFF.

The chain employs TRBV7-3 and TRBJ2-1, with 15 bases identical to TRBD2. J lost 6 bases, V lost 4 bases, and 4 bases had no gene match. CDR1 is SGHTA and CDR2 is FQGTGA in the germline V gene. The CDR3 is 16 amino acids. The DNA of the CDR3 is TGTGCCAGCAGCTCTAGGACTAGCGGGGGGGCCAATGAGCAGTTCTTC. This encodes CASSSRTSGGANEQFF.

The CDR3 loop is CASGGQGGSNQPQHF. The CDR3, as DNA: TGTGCCAGCGGAGGACAGGGTGGGAGCAATCAGCCCCAGCATTTT. The genes are TRBV9 and TRBJ1-5, with TRBD1 matching 8 bases. The germline V gene has CDR1 SGDLS and CDR2 YYNGEE. CDR3 length: 15 amino acids. Losses at the gene ends were 7 bases for V and 1 base for J; bases not matched to a gene: 7.

This clone was detected only once. This sequence joins TRBV6-4 and TRBJ1-2; TRBD1 aligns across 9 bases. Germline-derived CDR1 and CDR2 are MRHNA and SNTAGT. V dropped 6 bases and J dropped 6; count of bases not matched to a gene: 5. This CDR3 comprises 13 residues. The CDR3 reads CASSQDRGDGYTF. Here the CDR3 DNA reads TGTGCCAGCAGCCAGGACAGGGGAGATGGCTACACCTTC.

V gene TRBV7-3 combines with J gene TRBJ2-7; the D gene is possibly TRBD2 (6 bases). The CDR3 totals 13 residues. V was shortened by 1 base and J by 6 bases, with 10 bases between the two germline ends. The germline V gene encodes CDR1 SGHTA and CDR2 FQGTGA. The CDR3: CASSLIGGTEQYF. The CDR3 region has the DNA TGTGCCAGCAGCTTAATCGGGGGTACCGAGCAGTACTTC.

This clone was counted a single time. The chain links TRBV7-3 to TRBJ1-2, with 10 bases fitting TRBD1. The CDR3 extends over 12 amino acids. Germline assignment: CDR1 SGHTA and CDR2 FQGTGA. V gave up 4 bases and J gave up 14 bases; unmatched junction bases: 7. CDR3 sequence (DNA): TGTGCCAGCAGCTCAGGACAGGGGGGAAGGACCTTC. Residues: CASSSGQGGRTF.

V and J are TRBV3-1 (or the pseudogene TRBV3-2) and TRBJ1-1; D ambiguous. This CDR3 comprises 15 residues. Germline CDR1 reads LGHDT; CDR2 reads YNNKEL (reference sequence). Trimming left V 4 bases short and J 8 bases short, with 20 bases between. The CDR3 coding sequence is TGTGCCAGCAGCCCCAGAAGCGTCGGCACGGGAGAAGCTTTCTTT. Its protein is CASSPRSVGTGEAFF.